The 10 T cell receptor beta chains reported below all come from one sample, sequenced in a study of PD-1 blockade in mismatch repair-deficient tumors. Generated by immunoSEQ multiplex PCR, the TCRdb table keeps only in-frame clones and is missing some. The table shows about 9,400 clones, with 85% to 90% occurring only once. The sample here was PBMCs, taken 46 to 49 weeks after starting pembrolizumab. The receptors derive from an adult with mismatch repair-deficient cancer.

The chain carries TRBV11-2 and TRBJ1-3; D unclear. V lost 10 bases to trimming and J lost 0 bases, with 10 bases between them. CDR3 length equals 13 residues. Germline values: CDR1 SGHAT, CDR2 FQNNGV. The CDR3 DNA follows: TGTGCCACCCCCGAGGGCTCTGGAAACACCATATATTTT. Its translation: CATPEGSGNTIYF.

This clone was observed a single time. The V gene is TRBV6-5, the J gene TRBJ1-5; TRBD1 might be the D (5 bases). Germline loops: CDR1 MNHEY, CDR2 SVGAGI. Deletions cut 6 bases from V and 3 bases from J, with 9 bases between. The CDR3 spans 13 residues. CDR3 residues: CASSQGSNQPQHF. The CDR3 DNA follows: TGTGCCAGCAGCCAGGGATCCAATCAGCCCCAGCATTTT.

This clone was seen just once. The V and J genes are TRBV19 and TRBJ1-2; 7 nucleotides match TRBD1. The ends lost 5 bases at V and 4 bases at J; junction bases unmatched: 10. This CDR3 spans 15 amino acids. Per germline, CDR1 LNHDA and CDR2 SQIVND (reference sequence). The CDR3 region is CASSAPGQAAYGYTF. Here the CDR3 DNA reads TGTGCCAGTAGTGCCCCTGGACAGGCCGCCTATGGCTACACCTTC.

V usage is TRBV27 and J usage is TRBJ1-4; 10 bases agree with TRBD1. V trimming: 6 bases; J trimming: 7 bases; junction bases outside the gene matches: 2. CDR1 is MNHEY, CDR2 SMNVEV, per germline (reference sequence). The CDR3 consists of 13 residues. As DNA, the CDR3 is TGTGCCAGCAGGGGACAGGGGATTGAAAAACTGTTTTTT. This translates into CASRGQGIEKLFF. The complete variable domain, with remaining parts taken from reference TRBV27 and TRBJ1-4, reads EAQVTQNPRYLITVTGKKLTVTCSQNMNHEYMSWYRQDPGLGLRQIYYSMNVEVTDKGDVPEGYKVSRKEKRNFPLILESPSPNQTSLYFCASRGQGIEKLFFGSGTQLSVL.

This clone showed up just a few times. V is TRBV28 and J is TRBJ2-7; possible D gene TRBD2, 5 bases. V lost 4 bases to trimming and J lost 7 bases, with 14 bases between them. Germline lookup yields CDR1 MDHEN and CDR2 SYDVKM. CDR3 size: 13 residues. The CDR3 protein is CASSSGSRREQYF. The CDR3 DNA reads TGTGCCAGCAGTTCGGGATCTCGCCGGGAGCAGTACTTC.

V usage is TRBV28 and J usage is TRBJ2-5; D gene ambiguous. This CDR3 is built from 10 residues. Germline assignment: CDR1 MDHEN and CDR2 SYDVKM. The V end was cut by 6 bases, the J end by 5 bases, with 4 bases between. The DNA for the CDR3 is TGTGCCAGCAGCGGTGAGACCCAGTACTTC. This codes for CASSGETQYF. Full variable domain (missing parts from reference TRBV28 and TRBJ2-5): DVKVTQSSRYLVKRTGEKVFLECVQDMDHENMFWYRQDPGLGLRLIYFSYDVKMKEKGDIPEGYSVSREKKERFSLILESASTNQTSMYLCASSGETQYFGPGTRLLVL.

This chain uses TRBV19 with TRBJ2-3; possible D gene TRBD2, 6 bases. Germline CDR1 and CDR2: LNHDA and SQIVND (reference sequence). CDR3 length: 14 residues. Trimming stripped 6 bases from V and 4 bases from J, with 14 bases between. The CDR3 sequence: CASRRGPPPDTQYF. The DNA of the CDR3 is TGTGCCAGTAGGCGGGGCCCCCCCCCAGATACGCAGTATTTT.

CDR3 residues: CASSLKGTSGGPYEQYF. As DNA, the CDR3 is TGCGCCAGCAGCTTAAAGGGGACTAGCGGGGGTCCCTACGAGCAGTACTTC. The chain carries TRBV5-1 and TRBJ2-7; TRBD2 matches at 14 bases. This CDR3 is built from 17 residues. Germline V lookup: CDR1 SGHRS, CDR2 YFSETQ. J gave up 2 bases and V 2 bases, and 6 bases lay outside the gene matches.

The chain employs TRBV21-1 and TRBJ2-1; TRBD1 is the table's D call and was not checked against the DNA. TRBV21-1 is classified as a pseudogene. The CDR3 is 13 amino acids. The CDR3, as DNA: TGTGCCAGCGGGACAGGGGGAAACAATGAGCAGTTCTTC. Protein product: CASGTGGNNEQFF.

The V gene is TRBV18, the J gene TRBJ2-1; TRBD2 agrees at 11 bases. CDR1 and CDR2 from the germline V gene are KGHSH and LQKENI. This CDR3 has 14 amino acids. Trimming took 3 bases from V and 9 from J; bases not matched to a gene: 4. This CDR3 is CASSPLAGGSEQFF. The CDR3, as DNA: TGTGCCAGCTCACCTCTAGCGGGGGGTAGTGAGCAGTTCTTC.